The 3 T cell receptor beta chains given below trace back to one sample, sequenced in a study of T-cell reconstitution after alpha-beta-depleted transplantation in children. Unique molecular identifiers were used in preparing the TCRbeta library. One entry per CDR3 protein results from TCRdb running MiXCR on the PCR reads. The data contain a few hundred thousand distinct CDR3 sequences, under 15% of them singletons. The sequenced sample was PBMCs, mostly from graft donor cells, obtained 360 days after TCRalphabeta/CD19-depleted stem cell transplant. These receptors were obtained from a male patient aged 10 to 17 who had a stem cell transplant for acute myeloid leukemia, so the T cells may come from the graft donor.

This chain joins TRBV4-1 and TRBJ2-7; 9 bases fit TRBD2. Germline V gene sequence: CDR1 MGHRA, CDR2 YSYEKL. This CDR3 is built from 17 residues. J lost 2 bases, V lost 2 bases, and 10 bases had no gene match. In DNA form, the CDR3 reads TGCGCCAGCAGCCAACCGACTAGCGGCCGAGTAACCTACGAGCAGTACTTC. It specifies CASSQPTSGRVTYEQYF.

There are many counts of this clonotype. This chain links TRBV28 with TRBJ2-7, with 7 positions matching TRBD1. This CDR3 comprises 16 residues. V was clipped by 5 bases and J by 3 bases; unmatched bases: 13. Looked up from germline, CDR1 is MDHEN and CDR2 is SYDVKM. For the CDR3, the DNA is TGTGCCAGCAGTACCTCCTTCAGGACAGGAATCTACGAGCAGTACTTC. This sequence encodes CASSTSFRTGIYEQYF.

This clonotype has at least ten counts. The genes are TRBV29-1 and TRBJ2-5, with D possibly being TRBD1 (6 bases). V gave up 3 bases and J gave up 6 bases, with 8 bases separating them. The V gene's germline CDR1 is SQVTM and CDR2 ANQGSEA. This CDR3 spans 11 amino acids. As DNA, the CDR3 is TGCAGCGTTGACAGGGGCCAGACCCAGTACTTC. Translation: CSVDRGQTQYF.